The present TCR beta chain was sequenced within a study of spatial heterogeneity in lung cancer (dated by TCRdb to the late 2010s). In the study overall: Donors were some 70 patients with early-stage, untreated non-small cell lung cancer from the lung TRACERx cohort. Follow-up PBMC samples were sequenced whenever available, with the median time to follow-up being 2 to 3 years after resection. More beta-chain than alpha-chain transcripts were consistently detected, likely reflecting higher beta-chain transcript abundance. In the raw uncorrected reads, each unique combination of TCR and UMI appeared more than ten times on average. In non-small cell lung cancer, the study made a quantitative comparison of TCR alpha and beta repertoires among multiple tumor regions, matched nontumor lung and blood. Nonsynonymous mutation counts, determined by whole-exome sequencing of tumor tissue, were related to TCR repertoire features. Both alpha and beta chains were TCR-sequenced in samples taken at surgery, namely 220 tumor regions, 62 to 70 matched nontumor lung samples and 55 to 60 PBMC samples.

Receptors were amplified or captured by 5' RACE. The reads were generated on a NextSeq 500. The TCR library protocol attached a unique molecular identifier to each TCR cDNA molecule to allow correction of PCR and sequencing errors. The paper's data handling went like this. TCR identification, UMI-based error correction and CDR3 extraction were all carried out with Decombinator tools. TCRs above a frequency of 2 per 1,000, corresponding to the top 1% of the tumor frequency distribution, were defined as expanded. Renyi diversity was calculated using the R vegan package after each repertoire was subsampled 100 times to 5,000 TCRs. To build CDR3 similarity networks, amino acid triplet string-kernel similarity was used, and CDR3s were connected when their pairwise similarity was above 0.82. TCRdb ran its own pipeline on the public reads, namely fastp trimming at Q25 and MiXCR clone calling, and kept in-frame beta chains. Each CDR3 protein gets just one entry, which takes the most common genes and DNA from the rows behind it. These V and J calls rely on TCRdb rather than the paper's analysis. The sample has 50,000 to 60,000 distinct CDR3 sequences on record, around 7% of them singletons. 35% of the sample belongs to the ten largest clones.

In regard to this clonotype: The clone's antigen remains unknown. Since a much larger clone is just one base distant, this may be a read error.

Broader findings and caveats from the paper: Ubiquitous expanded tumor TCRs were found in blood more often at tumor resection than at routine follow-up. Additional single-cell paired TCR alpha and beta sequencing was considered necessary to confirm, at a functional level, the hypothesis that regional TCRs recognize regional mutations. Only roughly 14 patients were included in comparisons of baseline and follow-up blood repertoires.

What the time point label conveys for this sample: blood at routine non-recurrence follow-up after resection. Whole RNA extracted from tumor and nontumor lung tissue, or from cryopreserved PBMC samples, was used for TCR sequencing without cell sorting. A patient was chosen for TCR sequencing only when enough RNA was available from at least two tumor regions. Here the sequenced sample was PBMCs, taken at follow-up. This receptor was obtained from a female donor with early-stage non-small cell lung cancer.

The DNA sequence reads TGTGCCATCAGTGAGCTAAACGGGGACTCTGAAGCTTTCTTT. This sequence encodes CAISELNGDSEAFF. The rearranged segments are TRBV10-3 and TRBJ1-1; the best D guess is TRBD1, with 5 bases matching. The CDR3 runs 14 residues from the cysteine to the phenylalanine. The sequence is cut down to CDR3 DNA, 42 bases in frame from base 1. Taken from the germline V gene, the CDR1 and CDR2 loops are ENHRY and SYGVKD. Relative to germline, V is 2 bases shorter and J is 6 bases shorter, with 13 bases between their ends.